This is a list of T cell receptor beta chains from one sample in a study of patients and donors after allogeneic stem cell transplantation. One entry per CDR3 protein, called by TCRdb with MiXCR from the RT-PCR reads. Of more than 850,000 distinct CDR3 sequences in the sample, about 20% were seen once. Material: blood, either unsorted or a sorted T cell fraction (not recorded which). The origin of the receptors is a human donor who was either an allogeneic HSCT recipient or a stem cell or donor lymphocyte infusion donor (not recorded which). It is not recorded whose cells these are; they may come from a transplant donor. Each CDR3 is given with its conserved first and last residue. D genes are given only for firm matches. Size is omitted from some rows. Given values are once, few, many or a class for expanded clones.

TRBV21-1	TRBJ1-5	.	.	CASSTEGTDNQPQHF	TGTGCCAGCAGCACCGAAGGGACAGATAATCAGCCCCAGCATTTT
TRBV20-1	TRBJ2-3	.	TRBD2	CSARHRPTSGPLGDTQYF	TGCAGTGCTAGACACCGGCCGACTAGCGGACCCTTGGGGGATACGCAGTATTTT
TRBV27	TRBJ2-3	few	TRBD2	CASSRSNLLAGVVTDTQYF	TGTGCCAGCAGTCGCTCGAATTTACTAGCGGGAGTGGTCACAGATACGCAGTATTTT
TRBV4-1	TRBJ2-7	.	.	CASSQVDRHSYEQYF	TGCGCCAGCAGCCAAGTGGACAGACACTCCTACGAGCAGTACTTC
TRBV5-1	TRBJ1-1	few	TRBD1	CASSSGQGRYTEAFF	TGCGCCAGCAGCTCCGGACAGGGTCGTTACACTGAAGCTTTCTTT
TRBV29-1	TRBJ1-1	few	.	CSVEKSTEAFF	TGCAGCGTTGAAAAGAGCACTGAAGCTTTCTTT
TRBV7-8	TRBJ1-2	few	.	CASSPLGAPSPNYGYTF	TGTGCCAGCAGCCCTTTAGGAGCTCCATCCCCAAACTATGGCTACACCTTC
TRBV7-2	TRBJ1-1	.	.	CASSYWGEQTEAFF	TGTGCCAGCAGTTACTGGGGAGAACAGACTGAAGCTTTCTTT
TRBV4-1	TRBJ2-3	.	TRBD2	CASSQLAGAADTQYF	TGCGCCAGCAGCCAGTTAGCGGGAGCAGCCGATACGCAGTATTTT
TRBV9	TRBJ1-3	.	.	CASSAGPRASSGNTIYF	TGTGCCAGCAGCGCCGGCCCCAGGGCAAGCTCTGGAAACACCATATATTTT
TRBV5-1	TRBJ2-1	few	.	CASSLARGPGRDEQFF	TGCGCCAGCAGCTTGGCCCGGGGGCCAGGGCGGGATGAGCAGTTCTTC
TRBV5-8	TRBJ1-1	few	TRBD1	CASSPRDRPTEAFF	TGTGCCAGCAGCCCCCGGGACAGACCCACTGAAGCTTTCTTT
TRBV19	TRBJ1-1	few	.	CASRGPRDTEAFF	TGTGCCAGTAGAGGCCCTAGGGACACTGAAGCTTTCTTT
TRBV20-1	TRBJ1-1	few	.	CSASNPSRGDTEAFF	TGCAGTGCTAGCAACCCATCCCGGGGTGACACTGAAGCTTTCTTT
TRBV7-8	TRBJ1-2	.	.	CASSSPPGGKGYTF	TGTGCCAGCAGCTCCCCGCCCGGGGGTAAGGGCTACACCTTC
TRBV13	TRBJ2-1	.	TRBD2	CASSLLGGRINEQFF	TGTGCCAGCAGCCTTCTGGGGGGGAGAATCAATGAGCAGTTCTTC
TRBV20-1	TRBJ1-2	few	.	CSTRTLSNGYTF	TGCAGTACCAGGACGCTTAGCAATGGCTACACCTTC
TRBV11-2	TRBJ1-1	.	.	CASSPTRGGTFF	TGTGCCAGCAGCCCTACCCGGGGTGGAACTTTCTTT
TRBV10-3	TRBJ1-5	.	.	CAISVNKDSFNQPQHF	TGTGCCATCAGTGTAAATAAGGACAGCTTCAATCAGCCCCAGCATTTT
TRBV7-2	TRBJ2-1	.	.	CASSLEGWGNGNEQFF	TGTGCCAGCAGCTTAGAAGGGTGGGGGAATGGGAATGAGCAGTTCTTC
TRBV6-2/TRBV6-3	TRBJ2-1	.	TRBD2	CASRVDRGGSWGFF	TGTGCCAGCAGAGTTGACCGCGGGGGGAGTTGGGGGTTCTTC
TRBV5-1	TRBJ1-2	many	.	CASSSQGDYGYTF	TGCGCCAGCAGCTCACAGGGCGACTATGGCTACACCTTC
TRBV27	TRBJ2-1	few	TRBD1	CASDTGGGGNEQFF	TGTGCCAGCGATACAGGGGGCGGGGGCAATGAGCAGTTCTTC
TRBV5-8	TRBJ1-5	.	TRBD1	CASSTWTGWNQPQHF	TGTGCCAGCAGCACCTGGACAGGGTGGAATCAGCCCCAGCATTTT
TRBV28	TRBJ2-2	.	TRBD1	CASSFRKTGTNTGELFF	TGTGCCAGCAGTTTCAGAAAGACAGGGACGAACACCGGGGAGCTGTTTTTT
TRBV20-1	TRBJ2-1	.	TRBD2	CSARNPWGGFDEQFF	TGCAGTGCTAGAAACCCTTGGGGGGGGTTCGATGAGCAGTTCTTC
TRBV20-1	TRBJ2-5	few	.	CSARSRAETQYF	TGCAGTGCTAGAAGCAGGGCGGAGACCCAGTACTTC
TRBV15	TRBJ1-1	.	TRBD1	CATQLGDSAFPEAFF	TGTGCCACCCAACTGGGGGACAGTGCTTTTCCTGAAGCTTTCTTT
TRBV7-2	TRBJ1-5	few	.	CASSLGQPPQPQHF	TGTGCCAGCAGCTTAGGGCAGCCTCCTCAGCCCCAGCATTTT
TRBV7-9	TRBJ2-1	few	.	CASSEGTNEQFF	TGTGCCAGCAGCGAGGGCACAAATGAGCAGTTCTTC
TRBV6-1	TRBJ1-5	.	.	CASSEWGGNQPQHF	TGTGCCAGCAGTGAATGGGGGGGGAATCAGCCCCAGCATTTT
TRBV20-1	TRBJ2-3	.	TRBD1	CSARPGTGATDTQYF	TGCAGTGCTAGGCCCGGGACAGGAGCCACAGATACGCAGTATTTT
TRBV27	TRBJ2-1	.	TRBD2	CASSSPLAGGGYEQFF	TGTGCCAGCAGTTCCCCGCTAGCGGGAGGTGGTTATGAGCAGTTCTTC
TRBV6-5	TRBJ1-6	few	.	CASSYLMGGLSYNSPLHF	TGTGCCAGCAGTTACCTCATGGGGGGGCTCTCCTATAATTCACCCCTCCACTTT
TRBV4-3	TRBJ2-1	few	TRBD2	CASSQENPPAGYNEQFF	TGCGCCAGCAGCCAAGAGAATCCCCCAGCGGGGTATAATGAGCAGTTCTTC
TRBV29-1	TRBJ2-1	few	TRBD2	CSVELPSGRANEQFF	TGCAGCGTTGAACTTCCTAGCGGGAGGGCCAATGAGCAGTTCTTC
TRBV20-1	TRBJ2-7	few	.	CSARTGYEQYF	TGCAGTGCTAGGACTGGCTACGAGCAGTACTTC
TRBV12-3/TRBV12-4	TRBJ1-2	many	.	CASSLAKGRTSYGYTF	TGTGCCAGCAGTTTAGCAAAAGGCAGAACGAGTTATGGCTACACCTTC
TRBV7-9	TRBJ1-1	few	.	CASSLGITENTEAFF	TGTGCCAGCAGCTTAGGCATTACAGAGAACACTGAAGCTTTCTTT
TRBV5-6	TRBJ2-4	few	.	CASSLEGGIQYF	TGTGCCAGCAGCCTGGAAGGGGGCATTCAGTACTTC
TRBV5-1	TRBJ2-1	many	TRBD2	CASSDSGSSYNEQFF	TGCGCCAGCAGCGATAGCGGGAGCTCCTACAATGAGCAGTTCTTC
TRBV2	TRBJ1-3	few	.	CASTLDKGSGNTIYF	TGTGCCAGCACCCTGGACAAGGGCTCTGGAAACACCATATATTTT
TRBV5-1	TRBJ2-3	few	.	CASPPNSTDTQYF	TGCGCCAGCCCACCCAACAGTACAGATACGCAGTATTTT
TRBV13	TRBJ2-7	.	TRBD2	CASSLSGLAGDPHYEQYF	TGTGCCAGCAGCTTAAGTGGACTAGCGGGGGACCCACATTACGAGCAGTACTTC
TRBV20-1	TRBJ1-3	.	.	CSAKPSGQQIRNTIYF	TGCAGTGCTAAACCCTCAGGACAGCAGATTAGAAACACCATATATTTT
TRBV24-1	TRBJ2-5	.	.	CATSDFAASPETQYF	TGTGCCACCAGTGATTTCGCGGCTTCCCCAGAGACCCAGTACTTC
TRBV11-1	TRBJ2-7	many	.	CASSLTDLDSYEQYF	TGTGCCAGCAGCTTAACGGACTTAGACTCCTACGAGCAGTACTTC